This is a list of T cell receptor beta chains from one sample in a study of PD-L1 blockade in urothelial cancer. Only in-frame clones appear in the TCRdb table, and some are missing; sequencing was by immunoSEQ multiplex PCR. This table holds tens of thousands of clones, around four fifths found once. Specimen: PBMCs, collected around atezolizumab (anti-PD-L1) treatment. The receptors were gathered from a man aged 35 to 55 with urothelial cancer. CDR3s include the opening cysteine and the closing phenylalanine or tryptophan. The order of the fields is D gene, J gene, V gene, clone size, CDR3 protein, CDR3 DNA. D genes are given only for firm matches. Where a row states a size, it is once, few, many or the class of an expanded clone; other rows omit it.

>TRBD2|TRBJ2-1|TRBV19|NA
CASTPSGIVYNEQFF
TGTGCCAGTACCCCTAGCGGGATTGTCTACAATGAGCAGTTCTTC
>NA|TRBJ2-7|TRBV19|NA
CASRQRTGASYEQYF
TGTGCCAGTAGGCAGAGAACGGGAGCCTCCTACGAGCAGTACTTC
>TRBD1|TRBJ1-4|TRBV28|NA
CASSAPTGTGYEKLFF
TGTGCCAGCAGTGCCCCCACCGGGACAGGATATGAAAAACTGTTTTTT
>NA|TRBJ2-2|TRBV11-2|NA
CASSRSGTGELFF
TGTGCCAGCAGTCGTAGCGGTACCGGGGAGCTGTTTTTT
>NA|TRBJ2-7|TRBV19|NA
CATRTALGQYF
TGTGCCACCCGGACAGCCTTGGGGCAGTACTTC
>TRBD1|TRBJ2-3|TRBV6-5|once
CASSYFGQGRLGTQYF
TGTGCCAGCAGTTACTTCGGACAGGGCCGTCTAGGTACGCAGTATTTT
>TRBD2|TRBJ2-2|TRBV28|NA
CASSLSLAGVTGELFF
TGTGCCAGCAGTTTATCACTAGCGGGAGTCACCGGGGAGCTGTTTTTT
>NA|TRBJ2-2|TRBV19|NA
CASSLRTDSTGELFF
TGTGCCAGTAGTTTGCGGACTGATTCGACCGGGGAGCTGTTTTTT
>NA|TRBJ1-5|TRBV28|NA
CASGELNQPQHF
TGTGCCAGCGGTGAGTTGAATCAGCCCCAGCATTTT
>NA|TRBJ1-3|TRBV30|NA
CAWSVAGDTIYF
TGTGCCTGGAGTGTGGCGGGTGACACCATATATTTT
>TRBD1|TRBJ1-1|TRBV5-1|NA
CASSLAQGGPFTEAFF
TGCGCCAGCAGCTTGGCCCAAGGGGGCCCTTTCACTGAAGCTTTCTTT
>NA|TRBJ2-3|TRBV9|NA
CASSVVTSGTDTQYF
TGTGCCAGCAGCGTAGTAACTTCAGGAACAGATACGCAGTATTTT
>NA|TRBJ2-5|TRBV7-7|NA
CASSLDRFGGQETQYF
TGTGCTAGCAGCTTAGATAGGTTCGGGGGCCAAGAGACCCAGTACTTC
>NA|TRBJ2-7|TRBV28|NA
CASSLRTNEQYF
TGTGCCAGCAGTTTAAGGACTAACGAGCAGTACTTC
>TRBD1|TRBJ1-4|TRBV28|NA
CASSPWTGSRVNNEKLFF
TGTGCCAGCAGTCCATGGACAGGGAGTCGCGTAAACAATGAAAAACTGTTTTTT
>TRBD1|TRBJ1-2|TRBV28|NA
CASSSSTGVYGYTF
TGTGCCAGCAGTTCCTCGACAGGGGTCTATGGCTACACCTTC
>NA|TRBJ2-1|TRBV7-6|NA
CASSPAGTEQFF
TGTGCCAGCAGCCCCGCCGGTACTGAGCAGTTCTTC
>TRBD1|TRBJ1-4|TRBV7-9|NA
CASSLNRGTNEKLFF
TGTGCCAGCAGCCTCAACAGGGGGACTAATGAAAAACTGTTTTTT
>TRBD1|TRBJ1-5|TRBV4-1|once
CASSQVPGQGAGQPQHF
TGCGCCAGCAGCCAAGTACCGGGACAGGGGGCAGGTCAGCCCCAGCATTTT
>NA|TRBJ1-2|TRBV30|NA
CAWSADRRKNYGYTF
TGTGCCTGGAGTGCCGACAGAAGAAAAAACTATGGCTACACCTTC
>TRBD2|TRBJ2-3|TRBV28|NA
CASRTLAGGRNTQYF
TGTGCCAGCAGGACACTAGCGGGAGGTCGGAATACGCAGTATTTT
>NA|TRBJ1-5|TRBV6-4|NA
CASSPERGPNQPQHF
TGTGCCAGCAGCCCCGAACGGGGTCCCAATCAGCCCCAGCATTTT
>NA|TRBJ2-1|TRBV30|NA
CAGEERYNEQFF
TGTGCCGGGGAGGAACGATACAATGAGCAGTTCTTC
>TRBD2|TRBJ2-5|TRBV27|NA
CASSFSGRAETQYF
TGTGCCAGCAGCTTTAGCGGGAGGGCTGAGACCCAGTACTTC
>NA|TRBJ1-5|TRBV30|NA
CAWATGINQPQHF
TGTGCCTGGGCTACAGGAATCAATCAGCCCCAGCATTTT
>TRBD1|TRBJ2-7|TRBV5-4|NA
CASTRGTGTGLIEQYF
TGTGCCAGCACCCGTGGCACCGGGACAGGGCTCATCGAGCAGTACTTC
>NA|TRBJ2-2|TRBV25-1|NA
CASSGLVRTGELFF
TGTGCCAGCAGTGGACTAGTGCGGACCGGGGAGCTGTTTTTT
>TRBD2|TRBJ2-1|TRBV27|NA
CASSLSGRAGDEQFF
TGTGCCAGCAGTTTAAGCGGGAGGGCGGGGGATGAGCAGTTCTTC
>NA|TRBJ1-1|TRBV19|NA
CASRPRANTEAFF
TGTGCCAGTAGGCCGAGGGCCAACACTGAAGCTTTCTTT
>TRBD1|TRBJ1-1|TRBV13|NA
CASRPRGTTGGTEAFF
TGTGCCAGCAGGCCGCGGGGGACGACAGGGGGCACTGAAGCTTTCTTT
>NA|TRBJ1-4|TRBV19|NA
CASAGTPTPQGLFF
TGTGCCAGCGCCGGGACACCGACCCCTCAGGGACTGTTTTTT
>TRBD1|TRBJ1-2|TRBV4-1|NA
CASSQDKTGISRNYGYTF
TGCGCCAGCAGCCAAGACAAGACAGGGATTTCGAGAAACTATGGCTACACCTTC
>TRBD2|TRBJ2-1|TRBV7-2|NA
CASSSGLAGGRHEQFF
TGTGCCAGCAGCTCGGGACTAGCGGGGGGGCGTCATGAGCAGTTCTTC
>TRBD2|TRBJ2-1|TRBV28|few
CASNGLAYNEQFF
TGTGCCAGCAACGGACTAGCCTACAATGAGCAGTTCTTC
>NA|TRBJ1-2|TRBV30|NA
CAWSVLGPSSYTF
TGTGCCTGGAGTGTACTGGGGCCAAGCAGCTACACCTTC
>TRBD2|TRBJ2-2|TRBV13|NA
CASSSRSTSFGELFF
TGTGCCAGCAGCTCTCGATCGACTAGCTTCGGGGAGCTGTTTTTT
>NA|TRBJ1-3|TRBV28|NA
CASSLGQGTGNTIYF
TGTGCCAGCAGTTTAGGCCAGGGGACTGGAAACACCATATATTTT
>NA|TRBJ2-1|TRBV29-1|NA
CSVVEKNEQFF
TGCAGCGTTGTGGAGAAAAATGAGCAGTTCTTC
>NA|TRBJ2-2|TRBV30|many
CAWSVGRGSGTGELFF
TGTGCCTGGAGTGTAGGGCGGGGAAGCGGGACCGGGGAGCTGTTTTTT
>TRBD2|TRBJ2-3|TRBV5-4|NA
CASWQAAGENTQYF
TGTGCCAGCTGGCAAGCGGCGGGAGAAAATACGCAGTATTTT
>NA|TRBJ2-7|TRBV28|NA
CASSLLYEQYF
TGTGCCAGCAGTCTCCTCTACGAGCAGTACTTC
>TRBD2|TRBJ2-1|TRBV9|NA
CASSRLAGTSEQFF
TGTGCCAGCTCGCGACTAGCGGGAACAAGTGAGCAGTTCTTC